The clone carrying this T cell receptor (beta chain) showed up many times. The sample originates from a study of blood T cells in healthy people across ages. Germline CDR1 is SQVTM and CDR2 is ANQGSEA. V lost 4 bases, J lost 6 bases, and 10 bases lay in between. This CDR3 is 11 amino acids long. Using a J-beta primer mix together with a sample-barcoded 5' primer, a second PCR was run for 7 to 11 cycles. TCRdb reprocessed the 5' RACE reads with MiXCR, giving one entry per CDR3 protein. The sample includes 1.5 million to 2 million distinct CDR3 sequences, approximately 30% of them seen just once. This receptor was identified in a woman aged 25 to 39 in good health. The chain joins TRBV29-1 to TRBJ2-7; possible D gene TRBD1, 5 bases. The sample comprised blood. As DNA, the CDR3 is TGCAGCGTTGGGACACCCGGCGAGCAGTACTTC. It codes for CSVGTPGEQYF.